These 25 T cell receptor beta chains were all obtained from the same sample, sequenced in a study of OX40 agonist ivuxolimab in advanced cancers. Using immunoSEQ multiplex PCR, the repertoire was profiled, and TCRdb retains in-frame clones only, with some absent. The table lists some 65,000 clones, around 90% of them singletons, with roughly 2.5% in the top ten. The material was CD4+ or CD8+ T cells sorted from blood, obtained in a trial of the OX40 agonist ivuxolimab. These receptors all come from an adult with an advanced solid tumor such as melanoma, head and neck, liver or kidney cancer.

V usage is TRBV5-5 and J usage is TRBJ2-1; D is possibly TRBD2 (5 bases). The CDR3 has 15 residues. Germline V gene sequence: CDR1 SGHKS, CDR2 YYEKEE (reference sequence). Trimming took off 4 bases at V and 1 base at J, with 12 bases between the two ends. CDR3 region: CASSPRTLSYNEQFF. The CDR3 region has the DNA TGTGCCAGCAGCCCGCGGACTCTGTCCTACAATGAGCAGTTCTTC.

The chain joins TRBV28 to TRBJ2-3, with D possibly TRBD2 on 5 matching bases. The V and J ends lost 4 bases and 6 bases respectively, with 17 bases between them. The germline V gene encodes CDR1 MDHEN and CDR2 SYDVKM. This CDR3 comprises 15 residues. The CDR3 sequence is CASSSPGSERDTQYF. DNA for the CDR3: TGTGCCAGCAGTTCCCCTGGGAGTGAACGGGATACGCAGTATTTT.

The CDR3 nucleotides read TGTGCCAGCAGCTTCGGGGGGGCGCGGGCTGAAGCTTTCTTT. Residues: CASSFGGARAEAFF. The chain employs TRBV7-2 and TRBJ1-1; a possible D gene is TRBD1 (6 bases). V was trimmed by 3 bases and J by 6 bases, leaving 14 bases between them. The CDR3 is 14 amino acids. CDR1 SGHTA and CDR2 FQGNSA come from the germline V gene.

Remarks on this clone: The junction differs from germline at one of its ends, possibly a read error. The CDR3 nucleotides read TGTGTCAGCAGTTACCCCGGGTCGGTTCCCAATGAGCAGTTCTTC. Protein: CVSSYPGSVPNEQFF. V is TRBV6-6 and J is TRBJ2-1; D call uncertain. This CDR3 contains 15 residues. Per the germline V gene, CDR1 is MNHNY and CDR2 is SVGAGI (reference sequence).

This chain uses TRBV6-5 with TRBJ1-2; TRBD1 agrees at 7 bases. V shed 6 bases and J 6 bases; nucleotides not matched to a gene: 7. This CDR3 region has 13 residues. Germline V gene lookup returns CDR1 MNHEY and CDR2 SVGAGI. CDR3 amino acids: CASSYRQGHGYTF. As DNA, the CDR3 is TGTGCCAGCAGCTACCGACAGGGTCATGGCTACACCTTC.

The genes are TRBV9 and TRBJ2-1; D possibly corresponds to TRBD1 (5 bases). The CDR3 is 13 residues long. V was cut by 4 bases and J by 8 bases, with 13 bases left in between. CDR1 is SGDLS and CDR2 is YYNGEE in the germline V gene. CDR3 sequence reads: CASSMSGSDEQFF. The CDR3 nucleotides read TGTGCCAGCAGCATGTCAGGGTCGGATGAGCAGTTCTTC.

This chain joins TRBV5-5 and TRBJ1-1; D is possibly TRBD1 (5 bases). Germline V gene lookup returns CDR1 SGHKS and CDR2 YYEKEE (reference sequence). The CDR3 covers 15 residues. With 5 bases removed from V and 5 bases from J, the gap between germline ends came to 19 bases. CDR3 region: CASSYGSGGWTEAFF. The CDR3, as DNA: TGTGCCAGCAGTTACGGAAGCGGGGGTTGGACTGAAGCTTTCTTT.

With regard to this clone: Here the CDR3 omits its conserved ending phenylalanine or tryptophan, so a read error is the likely source. The J gene is TRBJ2-4, the V gene TRBV2; D possibly corresponds to TRBD1 (5 bases). The V gene's germline CDR1 is SNHLY and CDR2 FYNNEI. The CDR3 has 15 residues. V was cut by 4 bases and J by 2 bases, with 12 bases left in between. The CDR3 here is CASSVGQGTKNIQYL. CDR3 bases: TGTGCCAGCAGTGTCGGGCAGGGTACCAAAAACATTCAGTACCTC.

The genes are TRBV2 and TRBJ2-1, with unresolved D. The germline CDR1 and CDR2 sequences are SNHLY and FYNNEI. Trimming shortened V by 7 bases and J by 6 bases, and 16 bases separated the two germline ends. The CDR3 runs to 14 residues. CDR3 nucleotides: TGTGCCAGCACCGTCGAAGCCGGCGTCAATGAGCAGTTCTTC. Translating it yields CASTVEAGVNEQFF.

V is TRBV9 and J is TRBJ1-2; no firm D call. Trimming shortened V by 3 bases and J by 2 bases, and 2 bases separated the two germline ends. Germline CDR1 and CDR2: SGDLS and YYNGEE. This CDR3 has 11 residues. The CDR3 region is CASSANYGYTF. The CDR3 DNA reads TGTGCCAGCAGCGCGAACTATGGCTACACCTTC.

This clone came up once. The J gene is TRBJ1-6, the V gene TRBV7-9; D remains unclear. This CDR3 has 11 residues. Germline lookup yields CDR1 SEHNR and CDR2 FQNEAQ (reference sequence). The ends were cut back, 4 bases at V and 7 bases at J, with 2 bases in the middle. CDR3: CASSSNSPLHF. The CDR3 nucleotides read TGTGCCAGCAGCTCCAATTCACCCCTCCACTTT.

This chain joins TRBV7-6 and TRBJ2-5, with D possibly TRBD1 on 5 matching bases. Between the trimmed V and J ends, which lost 1 base and 5 bases, there was a span of 8 bases. The CDR3 is made up of 13 amino acids. Germline loops: CDR1 SGHVS, CDR2 FNYEAQ. This CDR3 reads CASSLDRWETQYF. For the CDR3, the DNA is TGTGCCAGCAGCTTAGACAGGTGGGAGACCCAGTACTTC.

V is TRBV11-2 and J is TRBJ2-5, with 7 bases identical to TRBD2. With V trimmed by 4 bases and J by 4 bases, 9 bases remained unmatched. Per the germline V gene, CDR1 is SGHAT and CDR2 is FQNNGV. The CDR3 runs to 15 residues. This CDR3 reads CASSSSAGVGETQYF. As DNA, the CDR3 is TGTGCCAGCAGCTCGAGTGCGGGGGTAGGAGAGACCCAGTACTTC.

The rearrangement links TRBV5-1 to TRBJ1-6; D perhaps matches TRBD1 (6 bases). The germline CDR1 and CDR2 sequences are SGHRS and YFSETQ. This CDR3 is built from 13 residues. Trimming left V 4 bases short and J 6 bases short, with 8 bases between. CDR3 sequence reads: CASSKDSNSPLHF. CDR3 bases: TGCGCCAGCAGCAAGGACAGTAATTCACCCCTCCACTTT.

The V call is TRBV19, the J call TRBJ2-4; 11 bases are a match to TRBD1. V lost 4 bases to trimming and J lost 2 bases; unmatched junction nucleotides: 4. The germline gives CDR1 LNHDA, CDR2 SQIVND (reference sequence). The CDR3 sequence is 16 residues long. The DNA of the CDR3 is TGTGCCAGTAGTAGGGGGACAGGGGGGACCAAAAACATTCAGTACTTC. It is translated as CASSRGTGGTKNIQYF.

This sequence joins TRBV18 and TRBJ1-4; D is uncertain. Looked up from germline, CDR1 is KGHSH and CDR2 is LQKENI. Deletions cut 2 bases from V and 8 bases from J, with 15 bases between. This CDR3 region has 15 residues. The CDR3 here is CASSPSGPLREKLFF. CDR3 nucleotides: TGTGCCAGCTCACCATCCGGGCCCCTGAGGGAAAAACTGTTTTTT.

As for this clone: Other DNA sequences within the sample encode an identical CDR3. The CDR3 region is CASSYGSERRNTEAFF. CDR3 DNA: TGTGCCAGCAGTTACGGCTCGGAAAGAAGGAACACTGAAGCTTTCTTT. The rearrangement uses TRBV6-6 and TRBJ1-1; D call uncertain. This CDR3 is 16 amino acids long. Trimming took off 2 bases at V and 1 base at J, with 14 bases between the two ends. CDR1 MNHNY and CDR2 SVGAGI come from the germline V gene (reference sequence).

This chain's CDR3 is CASSRDIEKAFF. The DNA for the CDR3 is TGTGCCAGCAGCCGGGACATTGAAAAAGCTTTCTTT. The V call is TRBV11-2, the J call TRBJ1-1, with D possibly matching TRBD1 (6 bases). CDR3 size: 12 residues. Trimming cost V 5 bases and J 9 bases, with 13 bases left between them. CDR1 is SGHAT, CDR2 FQNNGV, per germline.

The V and J genes are TRBV14 and TRBJ2-7, with a tentative D call TRBD1 (5 bases). This CDR3 comprises 15 residues. Trimming took off 1 base at V and 7 bases at J, with 17 bases between the two ends. Germline CDR1 SGHDN, CDR2 FVKESK. For the CDR3, the DNA is TGTGCCAGCAGCCAAGGACAGCCTTATTACTTGGAGCAGTACTTC. Amino acids: CASSQGQPYYLEQYF.

CDR3 sequence reads: CASSRSNAEAFF. The CDR3, as DNA: TGTGCCAGCAGCCGGAGTAACGCTGAAGCTTTCTTT. This chain uses TRBV7-9 with TRBJ1-1, with D uncertain. Looked up from germline, CDR1 is SEHNR and CDR2 is FQNEAQ (reference sequence). The V gene lost 5 bases and the J gene lost 6 bases, with 10 bases spanning the gap. The CDR3 runs 12 residues.

This clone was seen a few times. J is TRBJ1-1 and V is TRBV18; D call uncertain. With 2 bases removed from V and 7 bases from J, the gap between germline ends came to 8 bases. Germline loops: CDR1 KGHSH, CDR2 LQKENI. The length of the CDR3 is 12 residues. The CDR3 region has the DNA TGTGCCAGCTCACCAGATAGCGATGAAGCTTTCTTT. Translated: CASSPDSDEAFF.

The genes are TRBV12-5 and TRBJ1-1; D is uncertain. Germline values: CDR1 LGHNT, CDR2 FRNRAP. This CDR3 is 13 amino acids long. With 2 bases removed from V and 2 bases from J, the gap between germline ends came to 6 bases. The CDR3 spells CASGLNVNTEAFF. In nucleotides, the CDR3 is TGTGCTAGTGGTTTGAACGTAAACACTGAAGCTTTCTTT.

J is TRBJ2-7 and V is TRBV29-1; 9 bases line up with TRBD2. Per the germline V gene, CDR1 is SQVTM and CDR2 is ANQGSEA. The CDR3 extends over 16 amino acids. V lost 4 bases, J lost 1 base, and 11 bases stayed unmatched. The CDR3 sequence is CSVGLGPGLASYEQYF. CDR3 in DNA: TGCAGCGTTGGACTCGGACCGGGACTAGCTTCCTACGAGCAGTACTTC.

V and J are TRBV29-1 and TRBJ2-5; D is perhaps TRBD1 or TRBD2 (5 bases each). This CDR3 is 13 amino acids long. CDR1 SQVTM and CDR2 ANQGSEA come from the germline V gene. V lost 4 bases to trimming and J lost 5 bases, with 14 bases between them. The CDR3 DNA is TGCAGCGTTGGCGGCAGGGCTAGCGAGACCCAGTACTTC. Translating it yields CSVGGRASETQYF.

Only one count was recorded for this clone. The gene calls are TRBV7-9 and TRBJ1-1; D is unclear. The CDR3 has 15 amino acids. Germline values: CDR1 SEHNR, CDR2 FQNEAQ (reference sequence). Trimming stripped 5 bases from V and 5 bases from J, with 18 bases between. The CDR3 loop is CASSTHSVARTEAFF. In nucleotides, the CDR3 is TGTGCCAGCAGCACACACAGTGTGGCGCGGACTGAAGCTTTCTTT.